The 17 T cell receptor beta chains in this list originate from one sample, sequenced in a study of molecular identifiers for immune sequencing clone quantification. TCRdb ran MiXCR on the PCR reads and lists one entry per CDR3 protein. The sample contains more than 300,000 distinct CDR3 sequences, about 22% of which appear only once. The specimen sequenced was naive CD8+ T cells from blood, with Jurkat cell RNA spiked in. The subset here: FACS-sorted CD8+CD4-CCR7+CD45RA+ naive T cells. These receptors originate from a human donor in good health. Some libraries in this study had Jurkat cell RNA spiked in.

For this clonotype: This clone may be a read error of a much larger clone one base away. V usage is TRBV12-3 or TRBV12-4 and J usage is TRBJ2-2; D is unresolved. The CDR3 sequence is 15 residues long. Trimming took 5 bases from V and 4 from J, leaving 14 bases between them. CDR3 coding DNA: TGTGCCAGCAGTCCCAGGCCGCAGCCCACCGGGGAGCTGTTTTTT. The encoded protein is CASSPRPQPTGELFF.

To note about this clonotype: A much bigger clone sits one base away, suggesting this may be a read error. The CDR3 sequence is CASREAAQETQYF. CDR3 bases: TGTGCCAGCAGAGAGGCAGCCCAAGAGACCCAGTACTTC. The gene calls are TRBV6-1 and TRBJ2-5, with D hard to call. Germline V gene lookup returns CDR1 MNHNS and CDR2 SASEGT. Trimming took off 6 bases at V and 1 base at J, with 9 bases between the two ends. The CDR3 is made up of 13 amino acids.

This clonotype appeared many times. The chain is built from TRBV20-1 and TRBJ2-7, with a possible D match to TRBD1 (6 bases). Germline CDR1 DFQATT, CDR2 SNEGSKA (reference sequence). The CDR3 is made up of 13 amino acids. The V and J ends lost 3 bases and 4 bases respectively, with 13 bases between them. This CDR3 reads CSASNRVRYEQYF. The CDR3, as DNA: TGCAGTGCTAGTAACAGGGTGAGGTACGAGCAGTACTTC.

This clonotype has a count of ten or more. The V call is TRBV7-9, the J call TRBJ1-6, with D unclear. V lost 5 bases to trimming and J lost 11 bases, with 10 bases between them. Germline V CDR1 and CDR2: SEHNR, FQNEAQ (reference sequence). This CDR3 has 12 residues. In DNA form, the CDR3 reads TGTGCCAGCAGCGACCAAAGTGCACCCCTCCACTTT. Translation: CASSDQSAPLHF. The variable domain in full, completed from reference TRBV7-9 and TRBJ1-6, reads DTGVSQNPRHKITKRGQNVTFRCDPISEHNRLYWYRQTLGQGPEFLTYFQNEAQLEKSRLLSDRFSAERPKGSFSTLEIQRTEQGDSAMYLCASSDQSAPLHFGNGTRLTVT.

This clonotype has more than one count but fewer than ten. This sequence joins TRBV6-2 or TRBV6-3 and TRBJ1-5; weak D call: TRBD1 (5 bases). Trimming left V 6 bases short and J 0 bases short, with 12 bases between. Germline CDR1 and CDR2: MNHEY and SVGEGT. CDR3 length: 15 residues. CDR3 coding DNA: TGTGCCAGCAGGACAAGGGGCGATAGCAATCAGCCCCAGCATTTT. Protein sequence: CASRTRGDSNQPQHF.

On this clonotype: A read error may produce the germline difference seen at one junction end. The rearrangement joins TRBV13 to TRBJ1-2; D call uncertain. There are 15 residues in the CDR3. Germline CDR1 is PRHDT and CDR2 is FYEKMQ (reference sequence). CDR3 DNA: TGTGCCGGCAGCTTAGCGAGGAGTTCTAACTATGGCTACACCTTC. Its protein is CAGSLARSSNYGYTF.

This clonotype showed up many times. The CDR3 reads CASRSFAGELFF. Here the CDR3 DNA reads TGTGCCAGCAGGTCCTTCGCCGGGGAGCTGTTTTTT. The chain employs TRBV12-3 or TRBV12-4 and TRBJ2-2; D gene uncertain. The CDR3 is made up of 12 amino acids. With 6 bases removed from V and 6 bases from J, the gap between germline ends came to 8 bases.

This clonotype was seen repeatedly, ten times or more. V gene TRBV9 combines with J gene TRBJ2-3, with D hard to call. The germline gives CDR1 SGDLS, CDR2 YYNGEE. Trimming removed 2 bases at V and 0 bases at J, with 4 bases between. The CDR3 is made up of 13 amino acids. The CDR3, as DNA: TGTGCCAGCAGCGTGGGGAGCACAGATACGCAGTATTTT. This codes for CASSVGSTDTQYF.

This clonotype was observed at least ten times. The J gene is TRBJ2-5, the V gene TRBV7-9; 7 bases map to TRBD1. The CDR3 covers 17 residues. The germline V gene encodes CDR1 SEHNR and CDR2 FQNEAQ (reference sequence). The V and J ends lost 4 bases and 5 bases, in that order; junction bases with no gene match: 16. The CDR3 DNA reads as TGTGCCAGCAGCTGGTTCGGACACCCCGGGACAGCGGAGACCCAGTACTTC. This sequence encodes CASSWFGHPGTAETQYF. The full variable domain, its missing parts supplied by reference TRBV7-9 and TRBJ2-5, is DTGVSQNPRHKITKRGQNVTFRCDPISEHNRLYWYRQTLGQGPEFLTYFQNEAQLEKSRLLSDRFSAERPKGSFSTLEIQRTEQGDSAMYLCASSWFGHPGTAETQYFGPGTRLLVL.

At least ten counts were recorded for this clonotype. This chain uses TRBV27 with TRBJ2-7; 7 bases are shared with TRBD2. Germline V lookup: CDR1 MNHEY, CDR2 SMNVEV (reference sequence). The length of the CDR3 is 14 residues. Trimming took 5 bases from V and 2 from J; bases not matched to a gene: 6. CDR3: CASSVLAAAYEQYF. The CDR3 DNA reads as TGTGCCAGCAGTGTCCTAGCGGCAGCCTACGAGCAGTACTTC.

The chain links TRBV20-1 to TRBJ2-1; 11 bases are a match to TRBD2. This CDR3 has 15 residues. In germline, CDR1 is DFQATT, CDR2 SNEGSKA (reference sequence). J was trimmed by 10 bases and V by 2 bases; bases with no gene match: 10. In DNA, the CDR3 is TGCAGTGCTAGAACCGGGACTAGCGGCGGGGGAGAGCAGTTCTTC. Protein sequence: CSARTGTSGGGEQFF.

Comment on this clonotype: Since no conserved phenylalanine or tryptophan closes the CDR3, a read error is the likely cause. This chain joins TRBV6-5 and TRBJ2-5, with D uncertain. The CDR3 sequence is 14 residues long. Germline CDR1 is MNHEY and CDR2 is SVGAGI. Trimming removed 9 bases from V and 0 bases from J, with 14 bases in between. The CDR3 region is CASRATPYQETQYL. In DNA form, the CDR3 reads TGTGCCAGTCGGGCAACGCCTTACCAAGAGACCCAGTACCTC.

This clonotype was detected many times. J is TRBJ1-1 and V is TRBV10-3; D uncertain. The CDR3 covers 13 residues. V lost 3 bases and J lost 0, with 5 bases in between. Germline V gene data show CDR1 as ENHRY and CDR2 as SYGVKD. CDR3 DNA sequence: TGTGCCATCAGTGACGGCATGAACACTGAAGCTTTCTTT. Translation: CAISDGMNTEAFF.

As concerns this clonotype: Just one base apart from a much larger clone, this may be a read error. The gene calls are TRBV6-2 or TRBV6-3 and TRBJ2-1; D is ambiguous. Per the germline V gene, CDR1 is MNHEY and CDR2 is SVGEGT. CDR3 length: 13 amino acids. The CDR3 DNA follows: TGTGCCTGCAGTCAGAGACTCTACAATGAGCAGTTCTTC. It codes for CACSQRLYNEQFF.

This clonotype was detected ten times or more. The rearrangement joins TRBV7-2 to TRBJ2-7, with 10 bases identical to TRBD2. V shed 5 bases, J shed 5 bases, and the junction held 6 bases outside the gene matches. The CDR3 is made up of 14 amino acids. Germline CDR1 SGHTA, CDR2 FQGNSA. This CDR3 is CASSPASGSDEQYF. CDR3 nucleotide sequence: TGTGCCAGCAGCCCGGCTAGCGGGAGCGACGAGCAGTACTTC.

Of note for this clonotype: One junction end disagrees with the germline gene, perhaps due to a read error. This sequence joins TRBV14 and TRBJ2-3; tentatively, D is TRBD2 (5 bases). Germline V gives CDR1 SGHDN, CDR2 FVKESK. This CDR3 contains 16 residues. CDR3 protein: CAGSQAYGIDTDTQYF. CDR3 nucleotides: TGTGCCGGCAGCCAAGCATACGGGATCGACACAGATACGCAGTATTTT.

This clonotype showed up many times. This rearrangement joins TRBV4-2 to TRBJ2-7; TRBD1 aligns across 12 bases. With 0 bases clipped from V and 7 bases from J, the junction kept 10 bases outside the gene matches. The CDR3 contains 17 residues. CDR1 and CDR2 from the germline V gene are LGHNA and YNFKEQ. In DNA form, the CDR3 reads TGTGCCAGCAGCCAAGATCAACTGGGACAGGGGGCTGGGGAGCAGTACTTC. This codes for CASSQDQLGQGAGEQYF.